The 26 T cell receptor beta chains reported below all come from one sample, sequenced in a study of T cell responses to AZD1222 COVID-19 vaccine. Produced via immunoSEQ multiplex PCR; TCRdb's table is partial and in-frame only. The repertoire includes 140,000 to 150,000 clones, approximately 90% of them detected once, and roughly 2% sits in the top ten. Specimen: peripheral blood, collected 28 days after the second AZD1222 dose. These TCRs come from an adult who received the AZD1222 COVID-19 vaccine.

The chain recombines TRBV9 with TRBJ2-1; TRBD1 aligns across 10 bases. V lost 2 bases to trimming and J lost 8 bases; unmatched junction nucleotides: 10. CDR1 SGDLS and CDR2 YYNGEE come from the germline V gene. This CDR3 is built from 16 residues. The CDR3 nucleotides read TGTGCCAGCAGCGTGGCAGGGACAGGGGCGTTTGATGAGCAGTTCTTC. It specifies CASSVAGTGAFDEQFF. Based on the CDR3 plus reference TRBV9 and TRBJ2-1, the full variable domain is DSGVTQTPKHLITATGQRVTLRCSPRSGDLSVYWYQQSLDQGLQFLIQYYNGEERAKGNILERFSAQQFPDLHSELNLSSLELGDSALYFCASSVAGTGAFDEQFFGPGTRLTVL.

This sequence joins TRBV4-1 and TRBJ1-2; weak D call: TRBD1 (6 bases). The CDR3 sequence is 14 residues long. Trimming left V 2 bases short and J 4 bases short, with 11 bases between. CDR1 and CDR2 (germline): MGHRA, YSYEKL. The CDR3 region is CASSQQGTGYGYTF. Written as DNA, the CDR3 is TGCGCCAGCAGCCAACAGGGGACGGGCTATGGCTACACCTTC.

CDR3 DNA: TGTGCCAGCATCCAAACACAACGGGACAGGGGAACCGGGGAGCTGTTTTTT. Translation gives CASIQTQRDRGTGELFF. V gene TRBV21-1 combines with J gene TRBJ2-2; the table's D call of TRBD1 was not tested on the DNA. TRBV21-1 is a documented pseudogene. CDR3 size: 17 residues.

The rearrangement uses TRBV6-5 and TRBJ1-6, with D perhaps TRBD1 (5 bases). Germline assignment: CDR1 MNHEY and CDR2 SVGAGI. The CDR3 totals 14 residues. With 8 bases removed from V and 8 bases from J, the gap between germline ends came to 16 bases. This CDR3 reads CASGLGGVDSPLHF. CDR3 nucleotide sequence: TGTGCCAGCGGCCTTGGGGGGGTCGATTCACCCCTCCACTTT.

The chain links TRBV3-1 (or the pseudogene TRBV3-2) to TRBJ2-3; 8 bases match TRBD2. The CDR3 loop spans 15 amino acids. From germline, CDR1 is LGHDT and CDR2 YNNKEL (reference sequence). V dropped 1 base and J dropped 10; count of bases not matched to a gene: 10. The DNA for the CDR3 is TGTGCCAGCAGCCAAGCAGCGGGGGCTTTCGGGTCGCAGTATTTT. Translation gives CASSQAAGAFGSQYF.

In its sample, this clone was seen once. V usage is TRBV7-8 and J usage is TRBJ1-5, with D perhaps matching TRBD1 (6 bases). The length of the CDR3 is 16 residues. The V and J ends lost 2 bases and 3 bases respectively, with 14 bases between them. Germline V gene sequence: CDR1 SGHVS, CDR2 FQNEAQ. CDR3 DNA: TGTGCCAGCAGCTTAACCCCACAGGGCCACAATCAGCCCCAGCATTTT. Translation gives CASSLTPQGHNQPQHF.

The chain joins TRBV12-5 to TRBJ1-5; D gene uncertain. Germline loops: CDR1 LGHNT, CDR2 FRNRAP. The CDR3 has 12 residues. V lost 1 base and J lost 10, with 8 bases in between. The CDR3 reads CASGLASSPQHF. CDR3 coding DNA: TGTGCTAGTGGTTTGGCCTCAAGTCCCCAGCATTTT.

The chain employs TRBV9 and TRBJ1-2, with D perhaps matching TRBD1 (5 bases). The CDR3 totals 15 residues. The germline V gene encodes CDR1 SGDLS and CDR2 YYNGEE. Trimming left V 0 bases short and J 5 bases short, with 14 bases between. In DNA, the CDR3 is TGTGCCAGCAGCGTAGATTCCCGGGGCGATTATGGCTACACCTTC. It encodes CASSVDSRGDYGYTF.

The V gene is TRBV19, the J gene TRBJ2-2; D ambiguous. V was cut by 6 bases and J by 6 bases, with 14 bases left in between. The germline CDR1 and CDR2 sequences are LNHDA and SQIVND (reference sequence). The CDR3 is 14 residues long. The CDR3 DNA sequence: TGTGCCAGTAGCCCTTCCTGGGTTTCCGGGGAGCTGTTTTTT. Translated, it gives CASSPSWVSGELFF.

This chain connects TRBV3-1 (or the pseudogene TRBV3-2) to TRBJ1-1; D is perhaps TRBD1 (6 bases). V lost 4 bases and J 7 bases, leaving 10 bases between the germline ends. The CDR3 runs 12 residues. Germline-derived CDR1 and CDR2 are LGHDT and YNNKEL (reference sequence). The CDR3 reads CASSRGGVEAFF. The DNA for the CDR3 is TGTGCCAGCAGCCGAGGGGGAGTTGAAGCTTTCTTT.

The rearrangement uses TRBV18 and TRBJ2-7, with D hard to call. The CDR3 runs to 14 residues. Germline V CDR1 and CDR2: KGHSH, LQKENI. Trimming cost V 3 bases and J 3 bases, with 12 bases left between them. The CDR3 DNA reads TGTGCCAGCTCACCCCGCCTTGACGACTACGAGCAGTACTTC. This encodes CASSPRLDDYEQYF.

V is TRBV30 and J is TRBJ1-2, with D hard to call. Deletions cut 8 bases from V and 2 bases from J, with 15 bases between. Germline values: CDR1 GTSNPN, CDR2 SVGIG (reference sequence). The CDR3 contains 13 residues. The CDR3, as DNA: TGTGCCCAGAGCCACGAGGGCAACTATGGCTACACCTTC. Protein sequence: CAQSHEGNYGYTF.

The chain couples TRBV10-1 to TRBJ1-1, with no clear D. With 7 bases removed from V and 7 bases from J, the gap between germline ends came to 13 bases. Germline CDR1 WNHNN, CDR2 SYGVQD (reference sequence). The CDR3 consists of 12 residues. The CDR3 region has the DNA TGCGCCAGCACGGTCAGGAAGAGTGAAGCTTTCTTT. Translated, it gives CASTVRKSEAFF.

The J gene is TRBJ1-2, the V gene TRBV2; D is perhaps TRBD1 (6 bases). Trimming took off 7 bases at V and 1 base at J, with 13 bases between the two ends. The CDR3 is 14 residues long. Germline-derived CDR1 and CDR2 are SNHLY and FYNNEI. The CDR3 is CASNTGHLNYGYTF. The CDR3 coding sequence is TGTGCCAGCAATACGGGACATCTTAACTATGGCTACACCTTC.

The V and J genes are TRBV27 and TRBJ2-3; 11 nucleotides agree with TRBD1. In germline, CDR1 is MNHEY, CDR2 SMNVEV (reference sequence). CDR3 length: 15 residues. The trim removed 7 bases at V and 5 bases at J, leaving 8 bases unmatched. CDR3 nucleotides: TGTGCCAGCAAATCAGGACAGGGGGCGGGAGATACGCAGTATTTT. This gives the protein CASKSGQGAGDTQYF.

This clone turned up a few times. This CDR3 is CASRLEYEQYF. CDR3 sequence (DNA): TGCGCCAGCAGATTAGAATACGAGCAGTACTTC. This chain links TRBV5-1 with TRBJ2-7; no clear D. The V gene lost 5 bases and the J gene lost 4 bases, with 7 bases spanning the gap. The CDR3 length is 11 residues. Per the germline V gene, CDR1 is SGHRS and CDR2 is YFSETQ.

V usage is TRBV18 and J usage is TRBJ1-4, with D unclear. The CDR3 has 18 residues. V was pared by 6 bases and J by 3 bases, with 23 bases between. Germline V CDR1 and CDR2: KGHSH, LQKENI. CDR3 residues: CASSPRALGPAANEKLFF. The CDR3 region has the DNA TGTGCCAGCTCCCCGAGGGCATTAGGACCGGCGGCTAATGAAAAACTGTTTTTT. Full variable domain (remainder filled in from reference TRBV18 and TRBJ1-4): NAGVMQNPRHLVRRRGQEARLRCSPMKGHSHVYWYRQLPEEGLKFMVYLQKENIIDESGMPKERFSAEFPKEGPSILRIQQVVRGDSAAYFCASSPRALGPAANEKLFFGSGTQLSVL.

The chain recombines TRBV29-1 with TRBJ2-7; the match to TRBD1 covers 10 bases. CDR1 and CDR2 from the germline V gene are SQVTM and ANQGSEA. CDR3 length: 13 amino acids. The J segment lost 3 bases and the V segment lost 3 bases, leaving 2 bases of the junction unmatched. CDR3 in DNA: TGCAGCGTTGATGGGACAGGGGACTACGAGCAGTACTTC. It translates to CSVDGTGDYEQYF.

The CDR3 region is CASSPRARGWESYGYTF. The CDR3 bases are TGTGCCAGCAGCCCAAGGGCCAGGGGGTGGGAGTCTTATGGCTACACCTTC. The chain joins TRBV28 to TRBJ1-2; TRBD1 matches 7 bases. V shed 6 bases and J 5 bases; nucleotides not matched to a gene: 18. This CDR3 is 17 amino acids long. CDR1 is MDHEN and CDR2 is SYDVKM in the germline V gene.

J is TRBJ1-2 and V is TRBV28, with D possibly being TRBD1 (5 bases). Between the trimmed V and J ends, which lost 10 bases and 4 bases, there was a span of 16 bases. Germline assignment: CDR1 MDHEN and CDR2 SYDVKM. This CDR3 has 13 amino acids. For the CDR3, the DNA is TGTGCCACCTCGGGGGGGGTTGGCTATGGCTACACCTTC. Translation gives CATSGGVGYGYTF.

The chain has TRBV7-7 and TRBJ2-1, with TRBD2 matching 7 bases. The CDR3 consists of 15 residues. J gave up 0 bases and V 3 bases, and 2 bases lay outside the gene matches. The germline V gene encodes CDR1 SSHAT and CDR2 FNYEAQ (reference sequence). Here the CDR3 reads CASSLGGDSYNEQFF. As DNA, the CDR3 is TGTGCCAGCAGCTTGGGGGGGGACTCCTACAATGAGCAGTTCTTC.

The chain uses TRBV5-1 and TRBJ2-3, with 15 bases matching TRBD2. Germline loops: CDR1 SGHRS, CDR2 YFSETQ. The CDR3 contains 17 residues. The V gene end was trimmed by 4 bases and the J gene end by 5 bases; junction bases not matched to a gene: 8. CDR3: CASSLRTSGGAVDTQYF. Written as DNA, the CDR3 is TGCGCCAGCAGCCTCCGGACTAGCGGGGGGGCTGTAGATACGCAGTATTTT.

V gene TRBV7-2 combines with J gene TRBJ2-3, with 8 bases matching TRBD2. The CDR3 extends over 16 amino acids. Germline V gene lookup returns CDR1 SGHTA and CDR2 FQGNSA. The J segment lost 0 bases and the V segment lost 3 bases, leaving 5 bases of the junction unmatched. CDR3 nucleotides: TGTGCCAGCAGCTTTGGCGGGGGGCTTAGCACAGATACGCAGTATTTT. This sequence encodes CASSFGGGLSTDTQYF. Filled out from reference TRBV7-2 and TRBJ2-3, the complete variable domain reads GAGVSQSPSNKVTEKGKDVELRCDPISGHTALYWYRQSLGQGLEFLIYFQGNSAPDKSGLPSDRFSAERTGGSVSTLTIQRTQQEDSAVYLCASSFGGGLSTDTQYFGPGTRLTVL.

V usage is TRBV19 and J usage is TRBJ1-1; no firm D call. The CDR3 loop spans 13 amino acids. Trimming stripped 3 bases from V and 8 bases from J, with 13 bases between. From germline, CDR1 is LNHDA and CDR2 SQIVND (reference sequence). The CDR3 coding sequence is TGTGCCAGTAGTATCCGGGGTAGTCAGGAAGCTTTCTTT. It is translated as CASSIRGSQEAFF.

The rearrangement uses TRBV21-1 and TRBJ2-2; the D call in the table, TRBD2, was not verified against the DNA. TRBV21-1 is described as a pseudogene. CDR3 length: 16 amino acids. The CDR3 region has the DNA TGTGCCAGCAGCAAAAGAAGGGGAGGGGACACCGGGGAGCTGTTTTTT. Translating gives CASSKRRGGDTGELFF.

The CDR3 here is CASSERDRYRSGISNQPQHF. DNA for the CDR3: TGTGCCAGCAGTGAACGAGACAGGTATAGATCAGGGATTAGCAATCAGCCCCAGCATTTT. V is TRBV2 and J is TRBJ1-5, with D perhaps TRBD1 (6 bases). Germline V gene lookup returns CDR1 SNHLY and CDR2 FYNNEI. V lost 2 bases, J lost 0 bases, and 23 bases lay in between. The CDR3 sequence is 20 residues long.